These 28 T cell receptor beta chains came from one sample sequenced in a study of response to subunit inactivated influenza vaccine. TCRdb reprocessed the RT-PCR reads via MiXCR and lists one record per CDR3 protein. The sample has some 640,000 distinct CDR3 sequences, approximately 15% seen once. The input for sequencing was PBMCs from blood, taken around 14 days before vaccination. The origin of the receptors is a man aged 50 to 59 who received an inactivated influenza vaccine.

The chain couples TRBV27 to TRBJ1-2; D might be TRBD1 (6 bases). The CDR3 extends over 15 amino acids. Trimming removed 7 bases at V and 7 bases at J, with 22 bases between. In germline, CDR1 is MNHEY, CDR2 SMNVEV (reference sequence). The CDR3 sequence is CASTKLQGKDSGYTF. CDR3 in DNA: TGTGCCAGCACTAAACTACAGGGAAAAGATAGTGGCTACACCTTC.

This clonotype has ten or more counts. The chain couples TRBV20-1 to TRBJ2-1; TRBD2 matches 15 bases. The CDR3 totals 16 residues. V lost 3 bases, J lost 10 bases, and 10 bases stayed unmatched. Germline V gives CDR1 DFQATT, CDR2 SNEGSKA (reference sequence). The CDR3 is CSASQGLAGGHGEQFF. The CDR3 bases are TGCAGTGCTAGTCAGGGACTAGCGGGGGGTCATGGGGAGCAGTTCTTC.

This clonotype was seen only a few times. V is TRBV10-2 and J is TRBJ1-4, with 7 positions matching TRBD1. This CDR3 has 15 amino acids. The V gene's germline CDR1 is WSHSY and CDR2 SAAADI. Unmatched junction bases numbered 5, after V lost 3 bases and J lost 4 bases. For the CDR3, the DNA is TGCGCCAGCAGTGAACAGGGGAGCCTTAATGAAAAACTGTTTTTT. This codes for CASSEQGSLNEKLFF.

The chain has TRBV4-3 and TRBJ1-1; possibly TRBD1 for D (5 bases). Trimming pared 4 bases from V and 6 bases from J, leaving 15 bases between. Looked up from germline, CDR1 is LGHNA and CDR2 is YSLEER. This CDR3 region has 14 residues. In nucleotides, the CDR3 is TGCGCCAGCAGCCTCCGGGGGACGGCTTCTGAAGCTTTCTTT. It is translated as CASSLRGTASEAFF.

This clonotype was detected a few times. This chain connects TRBV7-8 to TRBJ2-5, with D possibly being TRBD2 (6 bases). V dropped 5 bases and J dropped 0 bases, with 19 bases sitting between them. Germline-derived CDR1 and CDR2 are SGHVS and FQNEAQ. CDR3 length: 17 residues. The CDR3: CASSPTSTGEYQETQYF. As DNA, the CDR3 is TGTGCCAGCAGCCCAACATCCACGGGAGAGTACCAAGAGACCCAGTACTTC. The whole variable domain, remainder taken from reference TRBV7-8 and TRBJ2-5, is GAGVSQSPRYKVAKRGQDVALRCDPISGHVSLFWYQQALGQGPEFLTYFQNEAQLDKSGLPSDRFFAERPEGSVSTLKIQRTQQEDSAVYLCASSPTSTGEYQETQYFGPGTRLLVL.

DNA of the CDR3: TGTGCCAGCCAATTGGGACAGGGGTCCTATGGCTACACCTTC. This codes for CASQLGQGSYGYTF. V usage is TRBV6-1 and J usage is TRBJ1-2, with 10 bases lining up with TRBD1. The germline CDR1 and CDR2 sequences are MNHNS and SASEGT. Trimming at V came to 8 bases and at J to 4 bases, leaving 7 bases not matched to a gene. The CDR3 contains 14 residues.

This clonotype has only a few counts. The chain carries TRBV7-9 and TRBJ2-5; 8 bases map to TRBD1. Losses at the gene ends were 5 bases for V and 4 bases for J; bases not matched to a gene: 6. Germline values: CDR1 SEHNR, CDR2 FQNEAQ (reference sequence). The CDR3 covers 14 residues. The CDR3 reads CASSQTDRGETQYF. For the CDR3, the DNA is TGTGCCAGCAGCCAAACCGACAGGGGAGAGACCCAGTACTTC.

The V gene is TRBV28, the J gene TRBJ2-3; D remains unclear. The CDR3 covers 15 residues. Germline V gene data show CDR1 as MDHEN and CDR2 as SYDVKM. V was shortened by 3 bases and J by 5 bases, with 15 bases between the two germline ends. CDR3: CASSLGPNAGDTQYF. CDR3 DNA: TGTGCCAGCAGTTTGGGCCCGAATGCCGGAGATACGCAGTATTTT.

The chain carries TRBV10-3 and TRBJ2-5; 11 bases map to TRBD2. The CDR3 loop spans 14 amino acids. V lost 8 bases, J lost 1 base, and 3 bases stayed unmatched. Germline CDR1 ENHRY, CDR2 SYGVKD. CDR3 in DNA: TGTGCCATCGCTAGCGGGGGGTCCCAAGAGACCCAGTACTTC. Encoded protein: CAIASGGSQETQYF.

This clonotype was found a few times. The J gene is TRBJ2-2, the V gene TRBV11-2; D gene ambiguous. The CDR3 extends over 10 amino acids. CDR1 is SGHAT and CDR2 is FQNNGV in the germline V gene. The germline V and J ends were trimmed by 5 bases and 9 bases, with 4 bases remaining between them. The CDR3 bases are TGTGCCAGCAGCCCCAGGGAGCTGTTTTTT. This gives the protein CASSPRELFF.

This clonotype has more than one count but fewer than ten. The V call is TRBV15, the J call TRBJ2-5; D remains ambiguous. The V gene lost 0 bases and the J gene lost 5 bases, with 10 bases spanning the gap. This CDR3 has 14 amino acids. Germline CDR1 is LNHNV and CDR2 is YYDKDF (reference sequence). The CDR3 region is CATSRDGQTETQYF. CDR3 bases: TGTGCCACCAGCAGAGATGGTCAGACGGAGACCCAGTACTTC.

The chain links TRBV28 to TRBJ2-7; 7 bases map to TRBD2. The CDR3 covers 13 residues. V was clipped by 6 bases and J by 5 bases; unmatched bases: 7. Germline CDR1 reads MDHEN; CDR2 reads SYDVKM. This CDR3 reads CASSNAGRDEQYF. Here the CDR3 DNA reads TGTGCCAGCAGCAATGCAGGGAGGGACGAGCAGTACTTC.

This clonotype was picked up a small number of times. V usage is TRBV7-2 and J usage is TRBJ2-3; 14 bases are shared with TRBD2. CDR3 length equals 15 residues. Germline CDR1 is SGHTA and CDR2 is FQGNSA. V trimming: 3 bases; J trimming: 7 bases; junction bases outside the gene matches: 3. This chain's CDR3 is CASSFGTSGGNTQYF. The CDR3 nucleotides read TGTGCCAGCAGCTTCGGGACTAGCGGGGGCAATACGCAGTATTTT.

This clonotype was counted only a few times. V is TRBV7-2 and J is TRBJ2-7; D not certain. The length of the CDR3 is 13 residues. V dropped 5 bases and J dropped 4 bases, with 12 bases sitting between them. Germline loops: CDR1 SGHTA, CDR2 FQGNSA. As DNA, the CDR3 is TGTGCCAGCAGCCATCAAGGGCGATACGAGCAGTACTTC. This translates into CASSHQGRYEQYF.

This clonotype occurred a few times. The chain has TRBV7-9 and TRBJ2-5; 11 bases fit TRBD1. With 3 bases clipped from V and 2 bases from J, the junction kept 5 bases outside the gene matches. Germline loops: CDR1 SEHNR, CDR2 FQNEAQ (reference sequence). The CDR3 extends over 16 amino acids. CDR3 sequence reads: CASSLGDRGEQETQYF. In DNA form, the CDR3 reads TGTGCCAGCAGCTTGGGGGACAGGGGGGAGCAAGAGACCCAGTACTTC.

The V gene is TRBV18, the J gene TRBJ2-1; 8 bases line up with TRBD2. The V gene's germline CDR1 is KGHSH and CDR2 LQKENI. The CDR3 sequence is 15 residues long. Trimming removed 1 base from V and 6 bases from J; junction bases left unmatched: 5. The CDR3 protein is CASSPLREVGNEQFF. For the CDR3, the DNA is TGTGCCAGCTCACCACTGCGGGAGGTAGGCAATGAGCAGTTCTTC.

This clonotype appeared many times. The rearrangement links TRBV6-5 to TRBJ2-5, with D perhaps matching TRBD2 (6 bases). The germline CDR1 and CDR2 sequences are MNHEY and SVGAGI. V dropped 0 bases and J dropped 5 bases, with 13 bases sitting between them. CDR3 length equals 15 residues. CDR3 amino acids: CASSYSTGDGETQYF. In DNA, the CDR3 is TGTGCCAGCAGTTACTCGACGGGGGACGGGGAGACCCAGTACTTC.

The J gene is TRBJ2-3, the V gene TRBV20-1; possibly TRBD2 for D (5 bases). The CDR3 consists of 17 residues. The germline CDR1 and CDR2 sequences are DFQATT and SNEGSKA (reference sequence). Trimming shortened V by 0 bases and J by 2 bases, and 18 bases separated the two germline ends. CDR3 loop: CSARDSRRATHTDTQYF. The CDR3 nucleotides are TGCAGTGCTAGAGATTCTAGGCGGGCTACCCACACAGATACGCAGTATTTT.

The chain joins TRBV24-1 to TRBJ2-4; possible D gene TRBD2, 6 bases. This CDR3 has 13 residues. CDR1 is KGHDR, CDR2 SFDVKD, per germline. V gave up 3 bases and J gave up 12 bases, with 14 bases separating them. The CDR3 sequence: CATSDRDSGDQYF. The CDR3 bases are TGTGCCACCAGTGATAGGGACTCCGGGGATCAGTACTTC.

The gene calls are TRBV18 and TRBJ1-1, with a possible D match to TRBD1 (5 bases). Germline V gene data show CDR1 as KGHSH and CDR2 as LQKENI. V was pared by 3 bases and J by 5 bases, with 13 bases between. The CDR3 is 14 residues long. CDR3 loop: CASSPDSLVTEAFF. In DNA form, the CDR3 reads TGTGCCAGCTCACCCGACAGTTTGGTGACTGAAGCTTTCTTT.

This chain links TRBV28 with TRBJ2-5, with TRBD1 matching over 9 bases. The germline V gene encodes CDR1 MDHEN and CDR2 SYDVKM. J was trimmed by 6 bases and V by 4 bases; bases with no gene match: 12. The CDR3 runs to 16 residues. The CDR3 DNA reads TGTGCCAGCAGTTACCTCCCGGGACAGGGTGAAAAGACCCAGTACTTC. Protein sequence: CASSYLPGQGEKTQYF.

The table lists this clonotype with a few counts. V and J are TRBV4-2 and TRBJ2-1, with unresolved D. Germline CDR1 and CDR2: LGHNA and YNFKEQ. Trimming pared 1 base from V and 5 bases from J, leaving 6 bases between. The CDR3 is 13 residues long. In nucleotides, the CDR3 is TGTGCCAGCAGCCAAGTAACCCACAATGAGCAGTTCTTC. This encodes CASSQVTHNEQFF.

This clonotype was detected ten times or more. This chain links TRBV28 with TRBJ2-5, with D perhaps matching TRBD1 or TRBD2 (6 bases each). CDR1 and CDR2 (germline): MDHEN, SYDVKM. This CDR3 has 13 residues. The V and J ends lost 4 bases and 4 bases respectively, with 10 bases between them. CDR3 in DNA: TGTGCCAGCAGTTGGACGGGGGCAGAGACCCAGTACTTC. It is translated as CASSWTGAETQYF.

Concerning this clonotype itself: This may be a read error: a much more frequent sequence differs by one nucleotide. J is TRBJ1-4 and V is TRBV20-1, with a possible D match to TRBD1 (6 bases). The CDR3 runs 15 residues. The ends were cut back, 3 bases at V and 10 bases at J, with 21 bases in the middle. Germline CDR1 reads DFQATT; CDR2 reads SNEGSKA (reference sequence). The CDR3 protein is CSASPGGDRGGKLFF. The CDR3 DNA is TGCAGTGCTAGCCCCGGGGGCGACCGCGGCGGAAAACTGTTTTTT.

Ten or more counts support this clonotype. The chain employs TRBV3-1 and TRBJ2-1; the match to TRBD2 covers 13 bases. The ends lost 1 base at V and 3 bases at J; junction bases unmatched: 6. The CDR3 has 18 amino acids. Germline V gene data show CDR1 as LGHDT and CDR2 as YNNKEL (reference sequence). In DNA, the CDR3 is TGTGCCAGCAGCCAAGTAACTAGCGGGAGGGCTGACTACAATGAGCAGTTCTTC. It translates to CASSQVTSGRADYNEQFF.

This clonotype was seen many times. The CDR3 coding sequence is TGCGCCAGCAGCCAAGATCGTCAGGGCCTATACGAGCAGTACTTC. Translation gives CASSQDRQGLYEQYF. The chain couples TRBV4-3 to TRBJ2-7, with D perhaps matching TRBD1 (5 bases). This CDR3 has 15 residues. Germline-derived CDR1 and CDR2 are LGHNA and YSLEER. Trimming shortened V by 0 bases and J by 4 bases, and 13 bases separated the two germline ends.

As to this clonotype: Because the CDR3 is missing its conserved closing phenylalanine or tryptophan, this is likely a read error. Because the CDR3's place on the DNA is in doubt, the DNA is left out and the CDR3 is given as listed by TCRdb. The chain uses TRBV11-2 and TRBJ2-1; the D call in the table, TRBD2, was not verified against the DNA. CDR1 and CDR2 from the germline V gene are SGHAT and FQNNGV. With termini counted, the CDR3 has 13 amino acids. CDR3 region: CASSFTRRGPSTG.

This clonotype was observed a handful of times. This chain joins TRBV7-2 and TRBJ2-5; perhaps TRBD2 as D (5 bases). The CDR3 covers 15 residues. Germline V gene sequence: CDR1 SGHTA, CDR2 FQGNSA. Trimming removed 1 base at V and 4 bases at J, with 13 bases between. DNA for the CDR3: TGTGCCAGCAGCTTAGTTGCGGGTTTCGGAGAGACCCAGTACTTC. The encoded protein is CASSLVAGFGETQYF.